This TCR beta chain was obtained from a study of T cell responses to AZD1222 COVID-19 vaccine. The study, taken as a whole, reports: Within unmutated variant regions lay the reported targets of nearly half of spike-specific TCRs. Without day 14 samples, only post-peak T cell repertoires were studied.

Measured with immunoSEQ multiplex PCR; TCRdb has only the in-frame clones, and not every one. This table holds roughly 160,000 clones, approximately 90% found once. Remarks on this clone: Its antigen is as yet unknown.

The V end lost 0 bases, the J end lost 5 bases, and 14 bases lay between the germline ends. CDR1 SGHRS and CDR2 YFSETQ come from the germline V gene. This CDR3 is built from 15 residues. The receptor was derived from an adult in good health. V is TRBV5-1 and J is TRBJ1-2; no reliable D call. The source was peripheral blood, collected on day 0 of MenACWY control vaccination. CDR3 loop: CASSLETQLPYGYTF. Here the CDR3 DNA reads TGCGCCAGCAGCTTGGAAACCCAGTTGCCGTATGGCTACACCTTC.